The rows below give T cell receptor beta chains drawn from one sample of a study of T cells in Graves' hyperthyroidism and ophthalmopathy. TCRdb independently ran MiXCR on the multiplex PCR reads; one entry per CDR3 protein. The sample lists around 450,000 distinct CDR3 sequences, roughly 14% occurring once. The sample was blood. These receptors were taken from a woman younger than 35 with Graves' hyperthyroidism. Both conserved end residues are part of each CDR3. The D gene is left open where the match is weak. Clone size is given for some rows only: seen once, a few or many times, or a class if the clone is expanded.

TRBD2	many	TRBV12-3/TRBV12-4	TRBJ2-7	TGTGCCAGCAGCGCCCGGGGGGACTCCTACGAGCAGTACTTC	CASSARGDSYEQYF
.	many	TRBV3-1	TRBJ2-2	TGTGCCAGCAGCCAGCTCGCCGACACCGGGGAGCTGTTTTTT	CASSQLADTGELFF
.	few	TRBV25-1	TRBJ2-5	TGTGCCAGCAGTGACCGCATCCCCCAAGAGACCCAGTACTTC	CASSDRIPQETQYF
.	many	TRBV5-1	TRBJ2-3	TGCGCCAGCAGCTTGGTGGCCTCTAGCACAGATACGCAGTATTTT	CASSLVASSTDTQYF
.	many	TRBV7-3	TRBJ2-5	TGTGCCAGCAGCTCCCAGGGTCAGACCCAGTACTTC	CASSSQGQTQYF
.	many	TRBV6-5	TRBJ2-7	TGTGCCAGCAGTTACTCGATCGAGGGTTACGAGCAGTACTTC	CASSYSIEGYEQYF
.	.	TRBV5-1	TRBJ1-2	TGCGCCAGCATCGGGGTGGGATTAACTTCAGCTAACTATGGCTACACCTTC	CASIGVGLTSANYGYTF
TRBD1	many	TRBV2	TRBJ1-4	TGTGCCAGCAGTGCCCAGGGGACAGATAGAGAAAAACTGTTTTTT	CASSAQGTDREKLFF
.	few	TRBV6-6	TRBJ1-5	TGTGCCAGCAGTTACAACTGGAGGGGGGGGCCTGGTCAGCCCCAGCATTTT	CASSYNWRGGPGQPQHF
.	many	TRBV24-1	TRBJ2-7	TGTGCCACCAGTGGTGGAGGGAGCTCCTACGAGCAGTACTTC	CATSGGGSSYEQYF
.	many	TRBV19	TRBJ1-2	TGTGCCAGTAGTCCCAAGACCTTCTCCTATGGCTACACCTTC	CASSPKTFSYGYTF
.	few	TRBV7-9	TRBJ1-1	TGTGCCAGCAGCGCCGCCAGTACCCTCACTGAAGCTTTCTTT	CASSAASTLTEAFF
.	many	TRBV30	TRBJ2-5	TGTGCCTGGAGTGTTATCGTCTGGAGGCAAGAGACCCAGTACTTC	CAWSVIVWRQETQYF
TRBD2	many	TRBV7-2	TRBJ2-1	TGTGCCAGCAGCCTTAAGGTAGCGGGGGAGCAGTTCTTC	CASSLKVAGEQFF
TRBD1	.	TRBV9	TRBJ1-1	TGTGCCAGCAGCGTAGTGCAGGGGGCTAACACTGAAGCTTTCTTT	CASSVVQGANTEAFF
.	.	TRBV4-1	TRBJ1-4	TGCGCCAGCAGCCAGGCCTGGGGGGGCGAAAATGAAAAACTGTTTTTT	CASSQAWGGENEKLFF
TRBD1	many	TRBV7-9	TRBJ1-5	TGTGCCAGCAGCCCCGGACAGGGGGCCCGGCTAGATCAGCCCCAGCATTTT	CASSPGQGARLDQPQHF
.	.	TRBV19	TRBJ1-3	TGTGCCAGTAGTATTTTGGGGGGCAGGGACACCATATATTTT	CASSILGGRDTIYF
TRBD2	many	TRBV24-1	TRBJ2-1	TGTGCCACCAGCCGACTAGCGGGAGGTAATGAGCAGTTCTTC	CATSRLAGGNEQFF
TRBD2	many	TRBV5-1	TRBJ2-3	TGCGCCAGCAGCGTCGTGTCTAGCGGGGGGGGCACAGATACGCAGTATTTT	CASSVVSSGGGTDTQYF
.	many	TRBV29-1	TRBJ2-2	TGCAGCGTTGAAGATCGTGGCGGGGAGCTGTTTTTT	CSVEDRGGELFF
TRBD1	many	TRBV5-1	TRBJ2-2	TGCGCCAGCAGCCCAGGACAGGTTACCGGGGAGCTGTTTTTT	CASSPGQVTGELFF
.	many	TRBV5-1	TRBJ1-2	TGCGCCAGCAGCCTGGCAGGGGAAGGCTACACCTTC	CASSLAGEGYTF
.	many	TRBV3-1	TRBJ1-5	TGTGCCAGCAGCCAAGATAATGGCGCGGCCGGTAATCAGCCCCAGCATTTT	CASSQDNGAAGNQPQHF
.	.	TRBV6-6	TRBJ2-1	TGTGCCAGCAGTTACTCGAGAGGAGAGGCCTCCTACAATGAGCAGTTCTTC	CASSYSRGEASYNEQFF
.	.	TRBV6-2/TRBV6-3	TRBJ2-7	TGTGCCAGCAGTTACGGCGGTAGTACCTACGAGCAGTACTTC	CASSYGGSTYEQYF
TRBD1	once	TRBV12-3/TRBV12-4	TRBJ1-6	TGTGCCAGCAGTCAGGGACAGGGGATGTATTCACCCCTCCACTTT	CASSQGQGMYSPLHF
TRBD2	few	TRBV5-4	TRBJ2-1	TGTGCCAGCAGCTTGAGTGGCGGGAGGTCGAGTAATGAGCAGTTCTTC	CASSLSGGRSSNEQFF
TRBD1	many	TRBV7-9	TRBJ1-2	TGTGCCAGCAGCATCCCAGGGGGCTCGCGGGGCTACACCTTC	CASSIPGGSRGYTF